One and the same sample provided the 28 T cell receptor beta chains below, sequenced in a study of blood T cell repertoires in COVID-19. Generated by immunoSEQ multiplex PCR, the TCRdb table keeps only in-frame clones and is missing some. Among 100,000 or so clones, about 90% were seen once, and the ten largest hold around 20%. The source material was peripheral blood. The receptors shown here come from a human donor in a cohort sampled during active COVID-19.

This chain links TRBV18 with TRBJ1-1, with 7 positions matching TRBD1. The J segment lost 2 bases and the V segment lost 6 bases, leaving 9 bases of the junction unmatched. The CDR3 loop spans 15 amino acids. CDR1 and CDR2 (germline): KGHSH, LQKENI. The CDR3 loop reads CASSPQGQRNTEAFF. CDR3 in DNA: TGTGCCAGCTCCCCCCAGGGACAGAGAAACACTGAAGCTTTCTTT.

The chain links TRBV28 to TRBJ2-3, with TRBD2 matching over 7 bases. The CDR3 totals 15 residues. V gave up 7 bases and J gave up 8 bases; unmatched junction bases: 15. Germline CDR1 MDHEN, CDR2 SYDVKM. This CDR3 is CASTLGGTPFGTQYF. CDR3 sequence (DNA): TGTGCCAGCACCTTGGGGGGGACCCCCTTCGGTACGCAGTATTTT.

The chain recombines TRBV28 with TRBJ1-5, with TRBD1 identical over 9 bases. CDR1 and CDR2 (germline): MDHEN, SYDVKM. The junction had 8 bases not matched to a gene; V was cut back by 7 bases and J by 1 base. The CDR3 contains 16 residues. CDR3 sequence reads: CASTPRGTGSNQPQHF. The CDR3 DNA follows: TGTGCCAGCACCCCCAGGGGGACAGGGAGCAATCAGCCCCAGCATTTT.

The V call is TRBV28, the J call TRBJ2-3; TRBD1 aligns across 8 bases. V was clipped by 5 bases and J by 2 bases; unmatched bases: 12. Germline-derived CDR1 and CDR2 are MDHEN and SYDVKM. The CDR3 loop spans 17 amino acids. The CDR3 nucleotides are TGTGCCAGCAGTGGCCGGGACAGGTCCCGATTCACAGATACGCAGTATTTT. Translating it yields CASSGRDRSRFTDTQYF.

J is TRBJ1-5 and V is TRBV5-1, with TRBD1 matching 11 bases. The CDR3 extends over 19 amino acids. V lost 3 bases, J lost 3 bases, and 14 bases stayed unmatched. The germline V gene has CDR1 SGHRS and CDR2 YFSETQ. The CDR3 bases are TGCGCCAGCAGCTGGGGTCCGAGTCGGGACAGGGGGAACAATCAGCCCCAGCATTTT. Amino acid sequence: CASSWGPSRDRGNNQPQHF.

The chain couples TRBV5-1 to TRBJ2-7; 9 bases agree with TRBD1. The germline V gene encodes CDR1 SGHRS and CDR2 YFSETQ. With 4 bases clipped from V and 4 bases from J, the junction kept 6 bases outside the gene matches. CDR3 length equals 14 residues. CDR3 nucleotides: TGCGCCAGCAGCCCCGGGACAGGGTTGTACGAGCAGTACTTC. It yields the protein CASSPGTGLYEQYF.

This chain uses TRBV7-9 with TRBJ2-7, with D tentatively TRBD1 (5 bases). Germline CDR1 SEHNR, CDR2 FQNEAQ (reference sequence). V gave up 1 base and J gave up 7 bases, with 14 bases separating them. The CDR3 contains 14 residues. CDR3 sequence (DNA): TGTGCCAGCAGCTTAGTCGGAGCCCAGGGAGAGCAGTACTTC. Translation: CASSLVGAQGEQYF.

The V and J genes are TRBV27 and TRBJ2-7; D remains unclear. The CDR3 spans 12 residues. Germline V gene lookup returns CDR1 MNHEY and CDR2 SMNVEV (reference sequence). The ends were cut back, 4 bases at V and 0 bases at J, with 4 bases in the middle. CDR3 bases: TGTGCCAGCAGTTATAACTCCTACGAGCAGTACTTC. Its protein product is CASSYNSYEQYF.

The genes are TRBV28 and TRBJ1-2, with a possible D match to TRBD1 (6 bases). V lost 3 bases and J 2 bases, leaving 10 bases between the germline ends. Germline V gene data show CDR1 as MDHEN and CDR2 as SYDVKM. This CDR3 has 14 residues. The CDR3 here is CASSFRGGNYGYTF. For the CDR3, the DNA is TGTGCCAGCAGTTTTAGGGGGGGGAACTATGGCTACACCTTC.

This chain links TRBV5-1 with TRBJ2-7, with 7 nucleotides matching TRBD2. Germline CDR1 SGHRS, CDR2 YFSETQ. This CDR3 has 16 residues. V was clipped by 4 bases and J by 0 bases; unmatched bases: 10. CDR3 region: CASSRPGLQTSYEQYF. The CDR3 nucleotides are TGCGCCAGCAGCCGCCCGGGACTACAGACCTCCTACGAGCAGTACTTC. Filled out from reference TRBV5-1 and TRBJ2-7, the complete variable domain reads KAGVTQTPRYLIKTRGQQVTLSCSPISGHRSVSWYQQTPGQGLQFLFEYFSETQRNKGNFPGRFSGRQFSNSRSEMNVSTLELGDSALYLCASSRPGLQTSYEQYFGPGTRLTVT.

The V gene is TRBV6-1, the J gene TRBJ2-7; the D gene is possibly TRBD2 (5 bases). V shed 3 bases and J shed 0 bases, with 12 bases lying between them. The germline gives CDR1 MNHNS, CDR2 SASEGT. The CDR3 sequence is 15 residues long. The DNA of the CDR3 is TGTGCCAGCAGTGATCGACTGCGGGCCTCCTACGAGCAGTACTTC. This encodes CASSDRLRASYEQYF.

This chain connects TRBV3-1 (or the pseudogene TRBV3-2) to TRBJ2-2; D possibly corresponds to TRBD1 (6 bases). With 5 bases removed from V and 3 bases from J, the gap between germline ends came to 10 bases. Germline loops: CDR1 LGHDT, CDR2 YNNKEL (reference sequence). The CDR3 is made up of 14 amino acids. The CDR3 DNA is TGTGCCAGCAGCAACCCAGGGGACACCGGGGAGCTGTTTTTT. This codes for CASSNPGDTGELFF.

This clone was seen only once. The chain is built from TRBV11-2 and TRBJ1-1; possible D gene TRBD1, 6 bases. Trimming stripped 3 bases from V and 3 bases from J, with 11 bases between. Germline-derived CDR1 and CDR2 are SGHAT and FQNNGV. The CDR3 has 14 residues. The CDR3 DNA reads TGTGCCAGCAGCTTTAACAGGGTCCACACTGAAGCTTTCTTT. It codes for CASSFNRVHTEAFF.

DNA of the CDR3: TGTGCCAGCAGCCCCGGACTAGCGGGGGCTAGCACAGATACGCAGTATTTT. Its translation: CASSPGLAGASTDTQYF. The chain recombines TRBV5-8 with TRBJ2-3; 13 nucleotides match TRBD2. Trimming took 4 bases from V and 0 from J; bases not matched to a gene: 5. The CDR3 consists of 17 residues. From germline, CDR1 is SGHTS and CDR2 YDEGEE. Filled out from reference TRBV5-8 and TRBJ2-3, the complete variable domain reads EAGVTQSPTHLIKTRGQQATLRCSPISGHTSVYWYQQALGLGLQFLLWYDEGEERNRGNFPPRFSGRQFPNYSSELNVNALELEDSALYLCASSPGLAGASTDTQYFGPGTRLTVL.

V gene TRBV11-2 combines with J gene TRBJ1-2, with TRBD1 as a possible D gene (5 bases). V was clipped by 2 bases and J by 9 bases, with 16 bases between them. The germline V gene encodes CDR1 SGHAT and CDR2 FQNNGV. This CDR3 comprises 14 residues. The CDR3 protein is CASSLMGGQESYTF. The CDR3 nucleotides read TGTGCCAGCAGCTTAATGGGGGGTCAGGAAAGCTACACCTTC.

The chain carries TRBV18 and TRBJ2-3; 13 bases align to TRBD2. The CDR3 contains 15 residues. V trimming: 4 bases; J trimming: 5 bases; junction bases outside the gene matches: 3. From germline, CDR1 is KGHSH and CDR2 LQKENI. Here the CDR3 reads CASSRGLAGVDTQYF. The CDR3 DNA reads TGTGCCAGCTCACGCGGACTAGCGGGAGTAGATACGCAGTATTTT.

V and J are TRBV2 and TRBJ2-7; TRBD1 matches 10 bases. Germline V CDR1 and CDR2: SNHLY, FYNNEI. This CDR3 has 12 amino acids. The V and J ends lost 9 bases and 5 bases, in that order; junction bases with no gene match: 4. CDR3 sequence reads: CAREGQGNEQYF. DNA for the CDR3: TGTGCCAGGGAGGGACAGGGGAACGAGCAGTACTTC.

This clone has only one observation. V gene TRBV4-1 combines with J gene TRBJ2-3, with TRBD2 as a possible D gene (5 bases). The CDR3 is made up of 15 amino acids. V was pared by 2 bases and J by 6 bases, with 15 bases between. Germline V gene lookup returns CDR1 MGHRA and CDR2 YSYEKL. The CDR3 region is CASSQIQTGVDTQYF. The CDR3 coding sequence is TGCGCCAGCAGCCAAATTCAGACCGGGGTCGATACGCAGTATTTT.

This sequence joins TRBV5-1 and TRBJ2-5; D is possibly TRBD1 (6 bases). The V and J ends lost 4 bases and 3 bases respectively, with 10 bases between them. CDR3 size: 13 residues. Germline V gives CDR1 SGHRS, CDR2 YFSETQ. DNA for the CDR3: TGCGCCAGCAGCCAGGGGATGGAAGAGACCCAGTACTTC. This sequence encodes CASSQGMEETQYF.

The chain employs TRBV18 and TRBJ1-2; D is unresolved. The length of the CDR3 is 15 residues. Germline V gene lookup returns CDR1 KGHSH and CDR2 LQKENI. V shed 1 base and J shed 1 base, with 10 bases lying between them. The DNA of the CDR3 is TGTGCCAGCTCACCACGGGTTGAGGGTAACTATGGCTACACCTTC. Translating it yields CASSPRVEGNYGYTF.

This clone was recorded a few times. The rearrangement uses TRBV10-3 and TRBJ1-6; D not resolved. The CDR3 is 16 amino acids. Germline CDR1 reads ENHRY; CDR2 reads SYGVKD. Trimming cost V 1 base and J 6 bases, with 13 bases left between them. CDR3 bases: TGTGCCATCAGTGAGTTAAGTCGCCAGGTTAATTCACCCCTCCACTTT. Encoded protein: CAISELSRQVNSPLHF.

This chain joins TRBV18 and TRBJ1-1, with 8 positions matching TRBD1. V dropped 4 bases and J dropped 4; count of bases not matched to a gene: 8. Germline CDR1 reads KGHSH; CDR2 reads LQKENI. The CDR3 runs to 15 residues. The CDR3 reads CASSRRQGMGTEAFF. DNA of the CDR3: TGTGCCAGCTCACGGAGACAGGGGATGGGCACTGAAGCTTTCTTT.

V usage is TRBV5-1 and J usage is TRBJ2-2; weak D call: TRBD1 (6 bases). CDR1 and CDR2 (germline): SGHRS, YFSETQ. Deletions cut 0 bases from V and 8 bases from J, with 11 bases between. The CDR3 is 14 amino acids. CDR3 loop: CASSLGQAYGELFF. CDR3 in DNA: TGCGCCAGCAGCTTGGGACAGGCATATGGGGAGCTGTTTTTT.

The chain joins TRBV18 to TRBJ1-1, with 8 bases that match TRBD1. Germline trimming cut 2 bases from V and 5 bases from J; bases unmatched to any gene: 10. Germline CDR1 is KGHSH and CDR2 is LQKENI. The length of the CDR3 is 16 residues. This chain's CDR3 is CASSPGQGAGWTEAFF. The CDR3 nucleotides are TGTGCCAGCTCACCAGGGCAGGGGGCAGGATGGACTGAAGCTTTCTTT. Complete variable domain (other parts from reference TRBV18 and TRBJ1-1): NAGVMQNPRHLVRRRGQEARLRCSPMKGHSHVYWYRQLPEEGLKFMVYLQKENIIDESGMPKERFSAEFPKEGPSILRIQQVVRGDSAAYFCASSPGQGAGWTEAFFGQGTRLTVV.

Regarding this clone: It is unclear where the CDR3 begins or ends on the DNA, so no DNA is shown, and the CDR3 is as TCRdb lists it. The J gene is TRBJ1-2, the V gene TRBV28. CDR1 and CDR2 (germline): MDHEN, SYDVKM. The CDR3 length equals 11 residues, ends included. The CDR3 loop reads CASSFAGGSTF.

This rearrangement joins TRBV4-1 to TRBJ2-1; perhaps TRBD1 as D (6 bases). V lost 1 base, J lost 3 bases, and 16 bases lay in between. CDR1 and CDR2 (germline): MGHRA, YSYEKL. The CDR3 covers 17 residues. The CDR3 here is CASSQATGPLFYNEQFF. The CDR3 DNA reads TGCGCCAGCAGCCAAGCTACAGGGCCTTTATTCTACAATGAGCAGTTCTTC.

The chain has TRBV6-6 and TRBJ2-2; D is perhaps TRBD1 (6 bases). The germline V gene encodes CDR1 MNHNY and CDR2 SVGAGI (reference sequence). V shed 4 bases and J shed 4 bases, with 13 bases lying between them. The CDR3 loop spans 15 amino acids. The CDR3 DNA reads TGTGCCAGCAGTTCCTACAGGGTTGGCACCGGGGAGCTGTTTTTT. This codes for CASSSYRVGTGELFF.

This clone was seen a few times. The chain uses TRBV10-1 and TRBJ2-7, with unresolved D. The CDR3 covers 16 residues. The V gene lost 5 bases and the J gene lost 5 bases, with 22 bases spanning the gap. Germline V gene lookup returns CDR1 WNHNN and CDR2 SYGVQD (reference sequence). CDR3 region: CASSSSGEVWMNEQYF. The CDR3 DNA reads as TGCGCCAGCAGTTCTTCCGGCGAGGTGTGGATGAACGAGCAGTACTTC.